The following is a T cell receptor (beta chain) sequence with its context. Its target antigen remains unknown. No much larger clonotype is one base removed from it; base qualities were not supplied. A single peripheral blood draw of approximately 100 mL on average was collected from each donor into heparinised tubes. A BD FACSAria II was used to sort naive, central memory, regulatory and stem cell-like memory CD4+ T cells with a panel that included CD45RO, CCR7, CD25, CD127, CD95 and CD27. A purity above 95% was achieved for all sorted populations. PBMCs were isolated immediately by Lymphoprep density gradient centrifugation and stained directly without culture. To minimize batch effects, samples were stained and sorted in pairs, one healthy donor with one patient per experiment. The CDR3 runs 15 residues from the cysteine to the phenylalanine. CDR3 DNA is the only sequence kept; it has 45 bases, read in frame from the first base. CDR1 and CDR2 were assigned from the germline V gene as KGHSH and LQKENI. V sheds 6 bases and J sheds 9 bases, leaving 18 bases between their ends.

The data stem from a study of beta chain features in type 1 diabetes (dated by TCRdb to 2017 to 2018). About the investigation overall: Mean age, gender distribution, total cell number and subset yield were not different between patients and healthy donors. A total of 100 million to 110 million sorted cells were examined across all samples, and a strong correlation was observed between cell number per subset and RNA yield. The study compared TCRB repertoires of sorted circulating CD4+ T cell subsets between recently diagnosed type 1 diabetes patients and matched healthy donors. Regulatory and stem cell-like memory subsets were isolated from only 8 patients and 8 healthy donors, whereas naive and central memory subsets came from all 30 or so donors.

The paper's findings and limits, for the study overall: HLA sub-analyses involved small numbers of individuals, so any influence of HLA type on TCRB rearrangement remained unresolved. Naive, central memory and regulatory TCRB repertoires appeared more similar among patients than among healthy donors. PCR may preferentially amplify shorter templates, but because patient and control samples were amplified and corrected together, any resulting skew would affect both groups equally. Because cDNA rather than genomic DNA was sequenced, highly expressing activated cells could have been over-represented, although no difference in activation and CD3 levels was found between groups. A moderate but significant shortening of TCRB CDR3 length was observed in type 1 diabetes patients in all four CD4+ subsets. Patients with type 1 diabetes made fewer insertions and deleted more nucleotides at VDJ recombination sites, implying thymic rearrangement abnormalities.

The High Capacity cDNA Reverse Transcription Kit was used to reverse transcribe all of the isolated RNA, meaning that expressed TCRB transcripts were what got sequenced. Deep immunoSEQ sequencing was performed on naive, central memory and regulatory T cell samples, with an average of around 3.5 million total reads per sample. Sorted cells were lysed in RLT buffer, and RNA was extracted using DNase-treated RNeasy Micro or Mini kits according to cell number. To prevent cross-contamination, every cell subset was processed on its own, while patient and healthy donor samples were processed together. The immunoSEQ multiplex PCR was used to amplify TCRB sequences from cDNA, yielding 87-bp fragments that span the CDR3 region. Amplicons were sequenced on the Illumina HiSeq platform. The paper's processing steps were these. Synthetic template baselines were used to correct PCR bias computationally, reads within Hamming distance 2 were collapsed together, and singletons that could not be merged were discarded. Reads were aligned to IMGT to assign V, D and J genes, CDR3 length, and insertions or deletions at six rearrangement sites. Clonotype counts were normalized to sorted cell number within each subset before computing true diversity and Gini coefficients with the tcR R package. Repertoire sharing was quantified using the overlap coefficient calculated on TCRB nucleotide sequences. In its TCRdb copy, this immuneACCESS table keeps in-frame sequences only and misses some clones. Where compared with another copy, unresolved V genes explain less than half of these, and the others have no known cause. Clone size and V and J calls were adopted from that table, with D and trimming inferred from the DNA. This sample holds 300,000 to 350,000 clones; 9.3% were observed only once. The top ten constitute around 1% of the sample.

The chain links TRBV18 with TRBJ1-6, with the D gene too uncertain to name. The sample comprised central memory CD4+ T cells from blood. The clonotype originates from a man aged 25 to 40 with type 1 diabetes. The nucleotide sequence is given as TGTGCCAGCTCCACGGCGGGAGGGTTGGTTTCACCCCTCCACTTT. It specifies CASSTAGGLVSPLHF.